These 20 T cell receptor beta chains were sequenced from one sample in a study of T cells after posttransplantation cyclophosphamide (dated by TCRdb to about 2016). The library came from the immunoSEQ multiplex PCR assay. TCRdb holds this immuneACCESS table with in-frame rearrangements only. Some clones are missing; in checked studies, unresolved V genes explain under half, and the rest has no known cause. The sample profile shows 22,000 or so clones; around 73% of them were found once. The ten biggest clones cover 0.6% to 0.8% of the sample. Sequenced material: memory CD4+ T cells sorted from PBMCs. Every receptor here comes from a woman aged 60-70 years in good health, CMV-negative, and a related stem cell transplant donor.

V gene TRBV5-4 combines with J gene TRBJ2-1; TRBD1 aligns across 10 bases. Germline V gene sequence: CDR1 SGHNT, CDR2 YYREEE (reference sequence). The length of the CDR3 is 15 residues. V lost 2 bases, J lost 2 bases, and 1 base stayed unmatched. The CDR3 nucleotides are TGTGCCAGCAGCTTTGGGACAGGGGCCTACAATGAGCAGTTCTTC. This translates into CASSFGTGAYNEQFF.

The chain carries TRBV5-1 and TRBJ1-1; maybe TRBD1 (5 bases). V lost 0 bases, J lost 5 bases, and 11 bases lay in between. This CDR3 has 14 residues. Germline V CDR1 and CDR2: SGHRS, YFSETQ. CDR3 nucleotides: TGCGCCAGCAGCTTGGGGCAGGGAGGTACTGAAGCTTTCTTT. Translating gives CASSLGQGGTEAFF.

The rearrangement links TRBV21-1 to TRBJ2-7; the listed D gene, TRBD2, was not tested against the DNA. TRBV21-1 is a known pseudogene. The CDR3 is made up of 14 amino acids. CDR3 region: CASSKPRGGYEQYF. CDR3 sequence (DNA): TGTGCCAGCAGCAAACCCCGCGGGGGGTACGAGCAGTACTTC.

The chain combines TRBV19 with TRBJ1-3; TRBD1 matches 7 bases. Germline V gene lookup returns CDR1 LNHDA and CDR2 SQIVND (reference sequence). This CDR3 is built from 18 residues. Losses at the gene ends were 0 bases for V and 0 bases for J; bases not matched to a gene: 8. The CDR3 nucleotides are TGTGCCAGTAGTATAGAAGAATCCGGGACAGTCTCTGGAAACACCATATATTTT. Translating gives CASSIEESGTVSGNTIYF.

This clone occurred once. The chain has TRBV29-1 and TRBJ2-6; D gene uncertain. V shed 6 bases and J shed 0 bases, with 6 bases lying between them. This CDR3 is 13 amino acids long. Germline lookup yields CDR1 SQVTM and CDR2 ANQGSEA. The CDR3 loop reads CSVQVSGANVLTF. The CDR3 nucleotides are TGCAGCGTACAAGTCTCTGGGGCCAACGTCCTGACTTTC.

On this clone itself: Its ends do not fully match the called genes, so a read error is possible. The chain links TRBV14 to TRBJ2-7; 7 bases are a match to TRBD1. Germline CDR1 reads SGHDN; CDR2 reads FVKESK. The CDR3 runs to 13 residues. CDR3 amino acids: CASSPPGQASASF. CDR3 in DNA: TGTGCCAGCAGCCCCCCCGGACAGGCGAGCGCCAGCTTC.

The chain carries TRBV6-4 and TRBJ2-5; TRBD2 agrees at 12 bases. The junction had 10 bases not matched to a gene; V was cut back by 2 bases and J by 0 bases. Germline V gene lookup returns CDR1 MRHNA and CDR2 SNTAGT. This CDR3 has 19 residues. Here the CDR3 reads CASSDERLAGVLYQETQYF. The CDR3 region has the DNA TGTGCCAGCAGTGACGAGCGACTAGCGGGGGTCTTGTACCAAGAGACCCAGTACTTC.

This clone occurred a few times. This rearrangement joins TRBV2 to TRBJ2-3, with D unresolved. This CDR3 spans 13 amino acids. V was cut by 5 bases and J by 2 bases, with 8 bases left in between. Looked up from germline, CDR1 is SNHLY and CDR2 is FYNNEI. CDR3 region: CASSTEITDTQYF. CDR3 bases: TGTGCCAGCAGTACGGAGATCACAGATACGCAGTATTTT.

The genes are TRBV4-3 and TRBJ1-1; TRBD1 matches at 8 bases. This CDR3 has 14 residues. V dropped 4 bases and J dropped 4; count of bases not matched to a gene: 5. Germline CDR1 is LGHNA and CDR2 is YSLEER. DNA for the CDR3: TGCGCCAGCAGCCTCCACACAGGGGGCACTGAAGCTTTCTTT. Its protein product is CASSLHTGGTEAFF.

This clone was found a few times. The CDR3 DNA reads as TGTGCCAGTAGTATAAGCGGGGTCGGGGCCAACGTCCTGACTTTC. Translating it yields CASSISGVGANVLTF. The chain is built from TRBV19 and TRBJ2-6; 7 bases align to TRBD2. Germline CDR1 is LNHDA and CDR2 is SQIVND (reference sequence). With V trimmed by 2 bases and J by 4 bases, 2 bases remained unmatched. This CDR3 is 15 amino acids long.

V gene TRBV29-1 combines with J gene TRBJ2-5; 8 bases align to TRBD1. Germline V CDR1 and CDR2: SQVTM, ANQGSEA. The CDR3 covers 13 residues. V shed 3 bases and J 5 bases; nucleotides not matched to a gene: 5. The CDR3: CSVDGQGAETQYF. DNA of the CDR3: TGCAGCGTTGACGGACAGGGAGCCGAGACCCAGTACTTC. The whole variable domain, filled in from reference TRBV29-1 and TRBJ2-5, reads SAVISQKPSRDICQRGTSLTIQCQVDSQVTMMFWYRQQPGQSLTLIATANQGSEATYESGFVIDKFPISRPNLTFSTLTVSNMSPEDSSIYLCSVDGQGAETQYFGPGTRLLVL.

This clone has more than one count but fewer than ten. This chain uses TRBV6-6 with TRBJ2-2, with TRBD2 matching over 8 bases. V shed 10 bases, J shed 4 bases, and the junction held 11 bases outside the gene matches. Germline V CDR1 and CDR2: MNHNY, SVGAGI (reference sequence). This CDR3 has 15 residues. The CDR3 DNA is TGTGCCACCGGATGGGTACTAGCGGCCACCGGGGAGCTGTTTTTT. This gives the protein CATGWVLAATGELFF.

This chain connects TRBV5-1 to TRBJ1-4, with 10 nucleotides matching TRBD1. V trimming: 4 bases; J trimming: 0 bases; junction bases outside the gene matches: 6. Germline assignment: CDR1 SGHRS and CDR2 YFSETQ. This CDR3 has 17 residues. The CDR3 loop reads CASSPGDRGSTNEKLFF. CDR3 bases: TGCGCCAGCAGCCCGGGGGACAGGGGTTCAACTAATGAAAAACTGTTTTTT.

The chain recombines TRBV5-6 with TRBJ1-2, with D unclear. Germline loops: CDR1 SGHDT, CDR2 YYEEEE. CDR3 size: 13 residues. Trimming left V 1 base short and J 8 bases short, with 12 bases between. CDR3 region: CASSLNFETGYTF. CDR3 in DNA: TGTGCCAGCAGCTTGAACTTCGAGACAGGCTACACCTTC.

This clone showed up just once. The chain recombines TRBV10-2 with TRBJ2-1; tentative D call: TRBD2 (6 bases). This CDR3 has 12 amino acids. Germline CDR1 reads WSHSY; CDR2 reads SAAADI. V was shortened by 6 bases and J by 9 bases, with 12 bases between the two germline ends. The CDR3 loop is CASRLALGEQFF. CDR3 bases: TGCGCCAGCAGACTAGCACTCGGTGAGCAGTTCTTC.

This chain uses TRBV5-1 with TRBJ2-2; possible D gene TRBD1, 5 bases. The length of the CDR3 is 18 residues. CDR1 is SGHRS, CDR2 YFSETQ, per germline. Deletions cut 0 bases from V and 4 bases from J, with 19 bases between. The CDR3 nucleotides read TGCGCCAGCAGCTTGGCCTTGGGGCTAAATCGACCCACCGGGGAGCTGTTTTTT. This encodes CASSLALGLNRPTGELFF.

The CDR3 reads CASSHSGATNTGELFF. CDR3 DNA: TGTGCCAGCAGCCATAGCGGGGCCACGAACACCGGGGAGCTGTTTTTT. The chain uses TRBV28 and TRBJ2-2; 8 nucleotides agree with TRBD2. J was trimmed by 0 bases and V by 6 bases; bases with no gene match: 6. Per the germline V gene, CDR1 is MDHEN and CDR2 is SYDVKM. The CDR3 length is 16 residues. Complete variable domain (other parts from reference TRBV28 and TRBJ2-2): DVKVTQSSRYLVKRTGEKVFLECVQDMDHENMFWYRQDPGLGLRLIYFSYDVKMKEKGDIPEGYSVSREKKERFSLILESASTNQTSMYLCASSHSGATNTGELFFGEGSRLTVL.

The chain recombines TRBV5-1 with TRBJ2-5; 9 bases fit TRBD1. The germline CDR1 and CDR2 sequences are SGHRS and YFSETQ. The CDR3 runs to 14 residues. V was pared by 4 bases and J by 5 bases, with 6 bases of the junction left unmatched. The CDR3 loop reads CASSTGQGRETQYF. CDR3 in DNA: TGCGCCAGCAGCACGGGACAGGGAAGGGAGACCCAGTACTTC.

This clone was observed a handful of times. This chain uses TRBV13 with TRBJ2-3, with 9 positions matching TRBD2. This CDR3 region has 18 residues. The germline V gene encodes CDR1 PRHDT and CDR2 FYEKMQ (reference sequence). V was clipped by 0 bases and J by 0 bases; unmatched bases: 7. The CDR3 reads CASSLGGVSGGSTDTQYF. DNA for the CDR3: TGTGCCAGCAGCTTAGGAGGAGTTAGCGGGGGAAGCACAGATACGCAGTATTTT.

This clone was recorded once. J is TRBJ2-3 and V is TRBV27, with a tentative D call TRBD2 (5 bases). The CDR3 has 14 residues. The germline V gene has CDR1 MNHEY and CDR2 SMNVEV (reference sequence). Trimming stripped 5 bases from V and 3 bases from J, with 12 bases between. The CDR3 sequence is CASSPGSGTDTQYF. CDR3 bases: TGTGCCAGCAGTCCGGGATCAGGAACAGATACGCAGTATTTT.